The next 32 T cell receptor beta chains were all read from a single sample in a study of post-analysis software for immune sequencing data. Study-wide results and caveats: Patients used about five TRBV segments, including TRBV5-6, TRBV5-1 and TRBV20-1, more often than controls.

No antigen is known for these receptors. TCR beta libraries were prepared from cDNA with unique molecular identifiers. TCRdb called the PCR reads again in MiXCR, with one record for every CDR3 protein. The data contain some 690,000 distinct CDR3 sequences, 55% to 60% of them singletons. Material: blood. The receptors shown here come from a girl aged 2 to 10 with multiple sclerosis.

This rearrangement joins TRBV20-1 to TRBJ1-2, with a possible D match to TRBD1 (5 bases). There are 14 residues in the CDR3. CDR1 and CDR2 (germline): DFQATT, SNEGSKA (reference sequence). The CDR3: CRASGGGANYGYTF. The CDR3 DNA reads TGCAGGGCCTCCGGGGGGGGAGCCAACTATGGCTACACCTTC.

This clonotype turned up a few times. The V gene is TRBV20-1, the J gene TRBJ2-7, with TRBD1 matching 10 bases. CDR1 is DFQATT and CDR2 is SNEGSKA in the germline V gene (reference sequence). After removal of 3 bases from V and 7 bases from J, the junction contained 9 bases not matched to a gene. The CDR3 has 14 residues. This CDR3 is CSASRDRGPMEQYF. The CDR3, as DNA: TGCAGTGCTAGCCGGGACAGGGGCCCCATGGAGCAGTACTTC.

This chain links TRBV20-1 with TRBJ2-7; TRBD2 agrees at 10 bases. The end of the DNA aligns better with TRBJ2-5, so the J call may be wrong. The CDR3 loop spans 13 amino acids. Looked up from germline, CDR1 is DFQATT and CDR2 is SNEGSKA (reference sequence). The CDR3 loop reads CSATLAGRETQYF. The CDR3 DNA is TGCAGTGCGACACTAGCGGGGAGAGAGACCCAGTACTTC.

The chain has TRBV11-3 and TRBJ2-2, with unresolved D. Trimming cost V 2 bases and J 6 bases, with 7 bases left between them. CDR3 size: 13 residues. Germline CDR1 is SGHNT and CDR2 is YENEEA. DNA for the CDR3: TGTGCCAGCAGCTTAACAGTCTCCGGGGAGCTGTTTTTT. It yields the protein CASSLTVSGELFF.

The chain joins TRBV12-3 or TRBV12-4 to TRBJ2-3; 8 bases agree with TRBD1. The CDR3 runs 19 residues. V trimming: 5 bases; J trimming: 2 bases; junction bases outside the gene matches: 18. The CDR3 reads CASSLGQGKSGRHTDTQYF. The CDR3, as DNA: TGTGCCAGCAGTCTCGGACAGGGAAAGTCGGGGAGGCACACAGATACGCAGTATTTT.

This chain links TRBV5-1 with TRBJ2-1; 7 bases match TRBD2. This CDR3 is built from 18 residues. The germline gives CDR1 SGHRS, CDR2 YFSETQ. V trimming: 6 bases; J trimming: 5 bases; junction bases outside the gene matches: 20. The CDR3 coding sequence is TGCGCCAGCACCGCCGAGGTGGCGGGAGTATATGACCACAATGAGCAGTTCTTC. This sequence encodes CASTAEVAGVYDHNEQFF.

The chain uses TRBV5-1 and TRBJ2-1; D possibly corresponds to TRBD2 (6 bases). This CDR3 is built from 17 residues. Per the germline V gene, CDR1 is SGHRS and CDR2 is YFSETQ. Trimming stripped 4 bases from V and 2 bases from J, with 19 bases between. The CDR3, as DNA: TGCGCCAGCAGCCCGGAGGGCTTTGTAGGCACCTACAATGAGCAGTTCTTC. Its translation: CASSPEGFVGTYNEQFF.

The chain carries TRBV20-1 and TRBJ2-2, with D hard to call. Germline lookup yields CDR1 DFQATT and CDR2 SNEGSKA (reference sequence). With 6 bases removed from V and 3 bases from J, the gap between germline ends came to 17 bases. The CDR3 has 15 amino acids. The CDR3 coding sequence is TGCAGTGCCACCCGGCGCAGTCGAGACACCGGGGAGCTGTTTTTT. Its translation is CSATRRSRDTGELFF.

DNA for the CDR3: TGCGCCAGCAGCCAAGTCACAGGAGGCTCCTACGAGCAGTACTTC. This sequence encodes CASSQVTGGSYEQYF. The chain uses TRBV4-1 and TRBJ2-7, with D tentatively TRBD1 or TRBD2 (5 bases each). Per germline, CDR1 MGHRA and CDR2 YSYEKL. V lost 1 base and J 0 bases, leaving 10 bases between the germline ends. The CDR3 runs to 15 residues.

The rearrangement uses TRBV20-1 and TRBJ2-1, with unresolved D. V lost 1 base to trimming and J lost 4 bases, with 5 bases between them. The CDR3 has 12 residues. Germline V CDR1 and CDR2: DFQATT, SNEGSKA (reference sequence). The DNA for the CDR3 is TGCAGTGCTAGAGCCCCGTACAATGAGCAGTTCTTC. Residues: CSARAPYNEQFF.

This chain joins TRBV12-3 or TRBV12-4 and TRBJ2-5; 7 bases agree with TRBD2. This CDR3 comprises 16 residues. The V segment lost 5 bases and the J segment 3 bases; nucleotides outside the gene matches: 12. The CDR3 coding sequence is TGTGCCAGCAGTACTTTAGGGGAGGGAGAAAAAGAGACCCAGTACTTC. As protein: CASSTLGEGEKETQYF.

The chain recombines TRBV7-9 with TRBJ2-7; TRBD1 aligns across 9 bases. Trimming removed 5 bases from V and 6 bases from J; junction bases left unmatched: 5. This CDR3 is 13 amino acids long. Germline V gene data show CDR1 as SEHNR and CDR2 as FQNEAQ (reference sequence). Here the CDR3 reads CASSPGTGPEQYF. The CDR3 DNA sequence: TGTGCCAGCAGCCCCGGGACAGGGCCCGAGCAGTACTTC.

The V gene is TRBV5-1, the J gene TRBJ2-7; 10 bases fit TRBD2. The germline CDR1 and CDR2 sequences are SGHRS and YFSETQ. This CDR3 is built from 15 residues. With 0 bases clipped from V and 6 bases from J, the junction kept 6 bases outside the gene matches. The CDR3 sequence is CASSLGGTSDSEQYF. The CDR3 DNA reads as TGCGCCAGCAGCTTGGGGGGGACTAGCGACAGCGAGCAGTACTTC.

There are a few counts of this clonotype. V and J are TRBV5-1 and TRBJ2-3; no definite D call. The CDR3 contains 22 residues. Germline V gene data show CDR1 as SGHRS and CDR2 as YFSETQ. Trimming pared 0 bases from V and 1 base from J, leaving 30 bases between. The CDR3 DNA reads as TGCGCCAGCAGCTTGGCAGAATTGGGGAACATTTGGTCACCCCACGGCACAGATACGCAGTATTTT. This encodes CASSLAELGNIWSPHGTDTQYF.

This clonotype was seen a handful of times. V usage is TRBV7-9 and J usage is TRBJ2-1; no clear D gene. Germline lookup yields CDR1 SEHNR and CDR2 FQNEAQ (reference sequence). V was trimmed by 4 bases and J by 8 bases, leaving 15 bases between them. The CDR3 is 14 residues long. This CDR3 is CASSYDQRVDEQFF. The DNA of the CDR3 is TGTGCCAGCAGCTACGACCAGAGAGTGGATGAGCAGTTCTTC.

This chain joins TRBV6-6 and TRBJ2-6; the match to TRBD1 covers 10 bases. The CDR3 has 17 residues. V trimming: 5 bases; J trimming: 2 bases; junction bases outside the gene matches: 6. Germline loops: CDR1 MNHNY, CDR2 SVGAGI (reference sequence). The CDR3 loop reads CASSHRDRGPGANVLTF. CDR3 nucleotide sequence: TGTGCCAGCAGTCACCGGGACAGGGGCCCTGGGGCCAACGTCCTGACTTTC.

Comments on this clonotype: The junction and the germline gene differ at one end; a read error may be behind it. The chain recombines TRBV29-1 with TRBJ1-4, with D possibly matching TRBD1 (5 bases). The germline V gene encodes CDR1 SQVTM and CDR2 ANQGSEA. The CDR3 covers 11 residues. The CDR3 region is CSVRGNEKRFF. The CDR3 region has the DNA TGCAGCGTTAGGGGTAATGAAAAACGGTTTTTT.

This clonotype was detected only a few times. The rearrangement links TRBV20-1 to TRBJ2-3; a weak D match, TRBD2 (5 bases). V dropped 4 bases and J dropped 4 bases, with 9 bases sitting between them. The CDR3 totals 12 residues. Germline V lookup: CDR1 DFQATT, CDR2 SNEGSKA (reference sequence). This chain's CDR3 is CSAKGSPDTQYF. As DNA, the CDR3 is TGCAGTGCTAAAGGGAGCCCAGATACGCAGTATTTT.

This chain links TRBV9 with TRBJ2-1, with 9 bases lining up with TRBD2. The CDR3 covers 16 residues. V lost 2 bases and J lost 5; bases outside the gene matches: 8. Looked up from germline, CDR1 is SGDLS and CDR2 is YYNGEE. CDR3 sequence (DNA): TGTGCCAGCAGCGTCTCAGGCGGGAGGGCCAACAATGAGCAGTTCTTC. This gives the protein CASSVSGGRANNEQFF.

This clonotype was observed a few times. V is TRBV7-2 and J is TRBJ2-1, with D unresolved. The CDR3 runs 13 residues. Between the trimmed V and J ends, which lost 1 base and 7 bases, there was a span of 8 bases. Germline CDR1 reads SGHTA; CDR2 reads FQGNSA. In nucleotides, the CDR3 is TGTGCCAGCAGCTTAGGGGCAGCTAATGAGCAGTTCTTC. Protein product: CASSLGAANEQFF.

The rearrangement uses TRBV27 and TRBJ2-1; 8 positions agree with TRBD2. After removal of 5 bases from V and 4 bases from J, the junction contained 7 bases not matched to a gene. The germline gives CDR1 MNHEY, CDR2 SMNVEV (reference sequence). The CDR3 loop spans 15 amino acids. Here the CDR3 DNA reads TGTGCCAGCAGTACCTTAGCGGGGCGGTACAATGAGCAGTTCTTC. It yields the protein CASSTLAGRYNEQFF.

The chain uses TRBV24-1 and TRBJ2-1; TRBD1 aligns across 8 bases. V lost 10 bases, J lost 2 bases, and 18 bases stayed unmatched. Germline loops: CDR1 KGHDR, CDR2 SFDVKD. The CDR3 totals 18 residues. The CDR3 sequence: CATRRDRYRVIAYNEQFF. In DNA, the CDR3 is TGTGCCACTCGCCGGGACAGGTATCGGGTTATCGCCTACAATGAGCAGTTCTTC.

This clonotype was recorded many times. J is TRBJ2-1 and V is TRBV7-3; 10 bases agree with TRBD2. Germline loops: CDR1 SGHTA, CDR2 FQGTGA. V was clipped by 6 bases and J by 2 bases; unmatched bases: 4. The CDR3 length is 15 residues. CDR3 residues: CASSPLAGAYNEQFF. The CDR3 coding sequence is TGTGCCAGCAGTCCCCTAGCGGGGGCCTACAATGAGCAGTTCTTC.

This clonotype was seen more than once but under ten times. This chain connects TRBV20-1 to TRBJ2-5; perhaps TRBD2 as D (6 bases). This CDR3 region has 14 residues. V lost 5 bases, J lost 0 bases, and 13 bases lay in between. In germline, CDR1 is DFQATT, CDR2 SNEGSKA (reference sequence). Here the CDR3 reads CSAPLGGYQETQYF. The CDR3 DNA reads as TGCAGTGCTCCGCTGGGAGGCTACCAAGAGACCCAGTACTTC.

This CDR3 is CSVEDSIRTGEAFF. The CDR3 region has the DNA TGCAGCGTTGAAGATTCCATACGGACTGGTGAAGCTTTCTTT. The chain is built from TRBV29-1 and TRBJ1-1; no reliable D call. Trimming stripped 0 bases from V and 7 bases from J, with 15 bases between. Looked up from germline, CDR1 is SQVTM and CDR2 is ANQGSEA. The CDR3 length is 14 residues.

This clonotype turned up a few times. The rearrangement joins TRBV7-2 to TRBJ1-1; D might be TRBD1 (5 bases). The CDR3 totals 12 residues. The germline V gene has CDR1 SGHTA and CDR2 FQGNSA. Trimming took off 3 bases at V and 11 bases at J, with 13 bases between the two ends. CDR3 nucleotides: TGTGCCAGCAGCTTGCAGGGTATGGAGGCTTTCTTT. It encodes CASSLQGMEAFF.

This clonotype was counted once. The chain links TRBV13 to TRBJ2-3, with TRBD1 matching over 11 bases. With 6 bases clipped from V and 5 bases from J, the junction kept 1 base outside the gene matches. Germline CDR1 reads PRHDT; CDR2 reads FYEKMQ (reference sequence). This CDR3 is built from 13 residues. The DNA for the CDR3 is TGTGCCAGCAGGGGACAGGGGGAAGATACGCAGTATTTT. Protein sequence: CASRGQGEDTQYF.

The V gene is TRBV12-3 or TRBV12-4, the J gene TRBJ1-1; tentative D call: TRBD1 (5 bases). V was cut by 8 bases and J by 8 bases, with 18 bases left in between. CDR3 length equals 13 residues. CDR3 sequence (DNA): TGTGCCAGCCACCGGGTGAGGGGAGGAGAAGCTTTCTTT. Translation: CASHRVRGGEAFF.

This clonotype turned up a few times. The chain links TRBV7-2 to TRBJ1-2, with TRBD1 matching 7 bases. The CDR3 extends over 15 amino acids. Unmatched junction bases numbered 6, after V lost 2 bases and J lost 3 bases. The germline V gene encodes CDR1 SGHTA and CDR2 FQGNSA. CDR3 in amino acids: CASSLTSDRDYGYTF. The CDR3, as DNA: TGTGCCAGCAGCTTAACTTCAGACAGGGACTATGGCTACACCTTC.

The genes are TRBV3-1 and TRBJ2-1, with 9 bases identical to TRBD2. Looked up from germline, CDR1 is LGHDT and CDR2 is YNNKEL (reference sequence). With 1 base clipped from V and 1 base from J, the junction kept 11 bases outside the gene matches. The CDR3 has 19 amino acids. The CDR3 DNA reads TGTGCCAGCAGCCAAGTGGTTCTAGCGGGATCAACATCCTACAATGAGCAGTTCTTC. This encodes CASSQVVLAGSTSYNEQFF.

A few counts support this clonotype. The rearrangement links TRBV12-5 to TRBJ1-2; 9 bases match TRBD1. Germline loops: CDR1 LGHNT, CDR2 FRNRAP. The V and J ends lost 2 bases and 2 bases, in that order; junction bases with no gene match: 9. The CDR3 loop spans 17 amino acids. In DNA, the CDR3 is TGTGCTAGTGGTTTGCCCCGGGACAGGGAGAGGAACTATGGCTACACCTTC. Protein sequence: CASGLPRDRERNYGYTF. Based on the CDR3 plus reference TRBV12-5 and TRBJ1-2, the full variable domain is DARVTQTPRHKVTEMGQEVTMRCQPILGHNTVFWYRQTMMQGLELLAYFRNRAPLDDSGMPKDRFSAEMPDATLATLKIQPSEPRDSAVYFCASGLPRDRERNYGYTFGSGTRLTVV.

V usage is TRBV20-1 and J usage is TRBJ1-1; tentatively, D is TRBD1 (5 bases). Trimming shortened V by 4 bases and J by 1 base, and 10 bases separated the two germline ends. This CDR3 region has 13 residues. Germline V gives CDR1 DFQATT, CDR2 SNEGSKA (reference sequence). The CDR3 bases are TGCAGTGCTATCGGGACGGAGAACACTGAAGCTTTCTTT. It is translated as CSAIGTENTEAFF.